The rows below give T cell receptor beta chains drawn from one sample of a study of blood T cell repertoires in COVID-19. Profiled with immunoSEQ multiplex PCR; TCRdb holds only in-frame clones, not every one. The sample has roughly 200,000 clones, about 80% seen once. The sequenced material came from peripheral blood. The receptor set was obtained from a man aged 55 to 70 with acute or convalescent COVID-19. The CDR3 runs from the conserved cysteine through the conserved F or W. Each record gives: clone size, J gene, D gene, V gene, CDR3 DNA, CDR3 protein. The D gene is left open where the match is weak. Clone sizes are given selectively: once, few, many, or a class where the clone is expanded.

- TRBJ2-6 - TRBV30 TGTGCCTGGAGCCGCGACAGCCCGGGGGCCAACGTCCTGACTTTC CAWSRDSPGANVLTF
few TRBJ2-1 TRBD1 TRBV28 TGTGCCAGCAGTTTCAGGGACAGCCGCCAGGGGTTCTTC CASSFRDSRQGFF
- TRBJ1-5 - TRBV19 TGTGCCAGTACCCCTGCGCGTGAGAGCAATCAGCCCCAGCATTTT CASTPARESNQPQHF
- TRBJ2-3 TRBD2 TRBV6-5 TGTGCCAGTGACGGGGGGGCTTGGGCAGATACGCAGTATTTT CASDGGAWADTQYF
- TRBJ1-1 - TRBV6-5 TGTGCCAGCATGGAGGGTTTTATGAACACTGAAGCTTTCTTT CASMEGFMNTEAFF
- TRBJ2-1 TRBD2 TRBV6-5 TGTGCCAGCAGAAGGGCGGGAGTCAGAAATGAGCAGTTCTTC CASRRAGVRNEQFF
- TRBJ1-5 - TRBV19 TGTGCCAGTACCAAAGGGGTGGGCGGCAATCAGCCCCAGCATTTT CASTKGVGGNQPQHF
- TRBJ2-7 TRBD2 TRBV2 TGTGCCAGCCTGCGTAGCGGGAGTAGCTACGAGCAGTACTTC CASLRSGSSYEQYF
- TRBJ2-1 TRBD2 TRBV5-1 TGCGCCAGCACCAACCCTAGCGGGAGTCATAATGAGCAGTTCTTC CASTNPSGSHNEQFF
- TRBJ1-3 - TRBV9 TGTGCCAGCAGCGTAGCGGGGGTATCTGGAAACACCATATATTTT CASSVAGVSGNTIYF
- TRBJ2-3 - TRBV4-3 TGCGCCAGCAGCCAAGATATAGGTCACAGGGAAGGCACAGATACGCAGTATTTT CASSQDIGHREGTDTQYF
- TRBJ2-6 - TRBV6-1 TGTGCCAGCAGTGAAGTGCAGGCTGGGGCCAACGTCCTGACTTTC CASSEVQAGANVLTF
- TRBJ2-3 TRBD2 TRBV10-3 TGTGCCATCAAGACTAGCGGGAAGAGCACAGATACGCAGTATTTT CAIKTSGKSTDTQYF
- TRBJ1-2 TRBD1 TRBV4-2 TGTGCCAGCAGCCAAGGGGAGACAGGGGGATTTCGTGGCTACACCTTC CASSQGETGGFRGYTF
- TRBJ2-3 - TRBV7-3 TGTGCCAGCAGCTCAGACAGGAAGGTTCCCCCAGATACGCAGTATTTT CASSSDRKVPPDTQYF
once TRBJ2-1 TRBD2 TRBV6-5 TGTGCCAGCGGAAGAAGGACTAGCGAGAATGAGCAGTTCTTC CASGRRTSENEQFF
few TRBJ1-4 TRBD1 TRBV9 TGTGCCAGCAGCGTCCGGGACAGCGCCAATGAAAAACTGTTTTTT CASSVRDSANEKLFF
- TRBJ1-5 - TRBV7-2 TGTGCCAGCAGCTCCGGATCCAGGGGAGGGGGTCAGCCCCAGCATTTT CASSSGSRGGGQPQHF
- TRBJ2-7 - TRBV7-9 TGTGCCAGCAGCTTAGGCCAGGGGGGCGAGCAGTACTTC CASSLGQGGEQYF
- TRBJ1-5 - TRBV19 TGTGCCAGTGGAACCGGGTCAACACTAGGCCCCAGACGCAATCAGCCCCAGCATTTT CASGTGSTLGPRRNQPQHF
- TRBJ2-1 - TRBV11-2 TGTGCCAGCAGCTTAGGAACGGGGGGCGTTTTGGATGAGCAGTTCTTC CASSLGTGGVLDEQFF
few TRBJ2-3 TRBD1 TRBV7-3 TGTGCCAGCGGGACAGGGGGCACAGATACGCAGTATTTT CASGTGGTDTQYF
- TRBJ2-3 TRBD2 TRBV18 TGTGCCAGCTCACTAGGGACTAGCGGGATCACAGATACGCAGTATTTT CASSLGTSGITDTQYF
- TRBJ1-2 - TRBV5-5 TGTGCCAGCAGCTTGGCCCCAGGGGCGGATGGCTACACCTTC CASSLAPGADGYTF
few TRBJ1-3 - TRBV4-3 TGCGCCAGCAGCCAACAATCCGGGTCTAGCTCTGGAAACACCATATATTTT CASSQQSGSSSGNTIYF
few TRBJ2-3 - TRBV6-1 TGTGCCAGCAGTGACGGCGGGACAGATACGCAGTATTTT CASSDGGTDTQYF
- TRBJ1-5 TRBD1 TRBV18 TGTGCCAGCTCCCTGGGACAGCGCAATCAGCCCCAGCATTTT CASSLGQRNQPQHF
- TRBJ1-1 TRBD1 TRBV23-1 TGCGCCAGCAGTCAAAACTCTCCGGGACAGGGGAACACTGAAGCTTTCTTT CASSQNSPGQGNTEAFF
- TRBJ1-5 - TRBV20-1 TGCAGTGCTAGTCGGGGACATTATAGCAATCAGCCCCAGCATTTT CSASRGHYSNQPQHF
- TRBJ2-1 TRBD2 TRBV9 TGTGCCAGCAGCGTAAGTAGCGGGAGTAACAATGAGCAGTTCTTC CASSVSSGSNNEQFF
- TRBJ1-1 TRBD1 TRBV11-2 TGTGCCAGCAGCCTGACAGACAGGGGGCCAGCGGGAGGAGCTTTCTTT CASSLTDRGPAGGAFF
- TRBJ1-5 TRBD1 TRBV2 TGTGCCAGCAGGGACAGGGAAAGTCCCAAGCCCCAGCATTTT CASRDRESPKPQHF
- TRBJ1-6 - TRBV6-1 TGTGCCAGCAGTGAGCGGGGGGCGCTGAATTCACCCCTCCACTTT CASSERGALNSPLHF
- TRBJ1-2 TRBD1 TRBV5-1 TGCGCCAGCAGCATACAACCAGGGGGCGCAGGCTATGGCTACACCTTC CASSIQPGGAGYGYTF
- TRBJ2-1 - TRBV19 TGTGCCAGTAGTACCCTATCAGGGGTTGAGCAGTTCTTC CASSTLSGVEQFF
- TRBJ1-1 - TRBV6-1 TGTGCCAGCAGTGAAGGGAGACTTCTGAACACTGAAGCTTTCTTT CASSEGRLLNTEAFF
- TRBJ1-2 TRBD1 TRBV18 TGTGCCAGCTCGCCGGACAGGGTGTTAAGCGGCTACACCTTC CASSPDRVLSGYTF
- TRBJ1-4 TRBD1 TRBV2 TGTGCCAGCGAGGGGGACGGGACAGGGTCTGAAAAACTGTTTTTT CASEGDGTGSEKLFF
- TRBJ2-1 TRBD2 TRBV7-3 TGTGCCAGCAGCTTAAAGCTAGCGGGGGAGTACAATGAGCAGTTCTTC CASSLKLAGEYNEQFF
- TRBJ1-4 - TRBV7-2 TGTGCCAGCAGCTTAGTCTACAGGGCTGAAAAACTGTTTTTT CASSLVYRAEKLFF
- TRBJ2-7 - TRBV19 TGTGCCAGTAGCCTGGACACGACCTACGAGCAGTACTTC CASSLDTTYEQYF
once TRBJ1-2 - TRBV2 TGTGCCAGCAGTGAGGACAGTGGGTATGGCTACACCTTC CASSEDSGYGYTF
- TRBJ1-5 TRBD1 TRBV3-1/TRBV3-2 TGTGCCAGCAGCCAAGATAGACAGGGGCTCCAGCATTTT CASSQDRQGLQHF
- TRBJ2-7 - TRBV6-6 TGTGCCAGCAGTCTTTACCTAGGGGGAGACTTGGGGGAAGCCTACGAGCAGTACTTC CASSLYLGGDLGEAYEQYF
once TRBJ2-1 TRBD2 TRBV4-3 TGCGCCAGCAGCCTCGCGATAAGGGGACTAGCTCGTTCTGAGCAGTTCTTC CASSLAIRGLARSEQFF
- TRBJ2-3 TRBD1 TRBV11-2 TGTGCCAGCAGCTCGAGACAGGGGCGGGCGGATACGCAGTATTTT CASSSRQGRADTQYF
once TRBJ2-1 TRBD2 TRBV6-5 TGTGCCAGCAGTTCGACCCTGACTAGCGTAGGTACGTTCTTC CASSSTLTSVGTFF
- TRBJ1-1 - TRBV5-4 TGTGCCAGCAGCTTGATGGGGAAAGGGGATGGCACTGAAGCTTTCTTT CASSLMGKGDGTEAFF
- TRBJ2-2 TRBD1 TRBV24-1 TGTGCCACCAGTGAAAACAGGGGCACCGGGGAGCTGTTTTTT CATSENRGTGELFF
- TRBJ2-1 TRBD2 TRBV5-6 TGTGCCAGCGTTTTTTGGGGGGGGACCCCCCTCTACAATGAGCAGTTCTTC CASVFWGGTPLYNEQFF
once TRBJ1-2 - TRBV2 TGTGCCTGTTTTTCACCAAAGCAAGGGGTACCCTATGGCTACACCTTC CACFSPKQGVPYGYTF
- TRBJ2-1 - TRBV27 TGTGCCAGCAGTTTACGGGACAACTACAATGAGCAGTTCTTC CASSLRDNYNEQFF
- TRBJ2-3 - TRBV2 TGTGCCAGCAGTGAATCTAGTAAGGATACGCAGTATTTT CASSESSKDTQYF